This T cell receptor beta chain was captured in a study of shared clonotypes between healthy human individuals. Study results and caveats: What naive subsets generally showed was a larger estimated richness than memory subsets showed.

Trimming stripped 1 base from V and 9 bases from J, with 12 bases between. The CDR3 sequence is 13 residues long. Germline V gives CDR1 SEHNR, CDR2 FQNEAQ (reference sequence). TCRdb's table, derived via immunoSEQ multiplex PCR, lists solely in-frame clones and lacks some. The sample records around 1.1 million clones, roughly 77% being singletons. Note on this clone: Its antigen is currently unknown.

The chain links TRBV7-9 to TRBJ1-2; D not resolved. Source material: memory CD4+ T cells from PBMCs. Subset reported: CD45RA-negative fraction. This TCR came from a young man in good health. Some clones in this sample may be carry-over from other donors' samples. The CDR3 DNA is TGTGCCAGCAGCTTAGAAGGCCACATTAGCTACACCTTC. It yields the protein CASSLEGHISYTF.